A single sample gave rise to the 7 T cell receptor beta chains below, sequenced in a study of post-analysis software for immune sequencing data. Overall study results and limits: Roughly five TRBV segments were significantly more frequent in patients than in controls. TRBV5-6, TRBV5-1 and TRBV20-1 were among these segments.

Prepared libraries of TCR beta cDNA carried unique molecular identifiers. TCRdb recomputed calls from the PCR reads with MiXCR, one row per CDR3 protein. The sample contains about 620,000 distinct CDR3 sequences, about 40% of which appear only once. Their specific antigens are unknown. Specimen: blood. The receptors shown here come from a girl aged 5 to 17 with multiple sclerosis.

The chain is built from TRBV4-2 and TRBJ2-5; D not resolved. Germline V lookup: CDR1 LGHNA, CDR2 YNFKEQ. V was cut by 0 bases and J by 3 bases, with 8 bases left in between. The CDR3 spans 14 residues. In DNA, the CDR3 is TGTGCCAGCAGCCAAGATAAGGCGAAAGAGACCCAGTACTTC. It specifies CASSQDKAKETQYF.

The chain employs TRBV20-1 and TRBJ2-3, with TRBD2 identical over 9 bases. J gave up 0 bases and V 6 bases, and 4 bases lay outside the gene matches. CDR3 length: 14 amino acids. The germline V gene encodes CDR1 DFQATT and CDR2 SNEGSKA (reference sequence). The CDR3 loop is CSARLAASTDTQYF. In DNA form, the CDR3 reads TGCAGTGCCAGACTAGCGGCTAGCACAGATACGCAGTATTTT.

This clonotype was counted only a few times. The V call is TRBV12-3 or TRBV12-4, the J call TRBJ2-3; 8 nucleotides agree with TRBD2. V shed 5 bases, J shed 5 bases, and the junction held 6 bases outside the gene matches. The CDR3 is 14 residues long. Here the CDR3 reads CASSRGGFIDTQYF. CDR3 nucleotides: TGTGCCAGCAGTCGGGGGGGCTTTATAGATACGCAGTATTTT.

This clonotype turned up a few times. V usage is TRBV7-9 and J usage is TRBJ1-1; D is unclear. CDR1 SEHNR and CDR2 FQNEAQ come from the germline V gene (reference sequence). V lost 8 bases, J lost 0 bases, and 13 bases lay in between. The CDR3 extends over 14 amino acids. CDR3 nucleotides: TGTGCCAGCGGGAGAACCCTGATGAACACTGAAGCTTTCTTT. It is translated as CASGRTLMNTEAFF.

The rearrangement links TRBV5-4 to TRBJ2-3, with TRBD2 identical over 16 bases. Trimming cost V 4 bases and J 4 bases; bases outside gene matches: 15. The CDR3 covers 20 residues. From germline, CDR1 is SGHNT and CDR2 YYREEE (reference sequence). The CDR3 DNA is TGTGCCAGCAGCCCTAGCCTTGGGACTAGCGGGGGGGCCGAATCAGATACGCAGTATTTT. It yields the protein CASSPSLGTSGGAESDTQYF.

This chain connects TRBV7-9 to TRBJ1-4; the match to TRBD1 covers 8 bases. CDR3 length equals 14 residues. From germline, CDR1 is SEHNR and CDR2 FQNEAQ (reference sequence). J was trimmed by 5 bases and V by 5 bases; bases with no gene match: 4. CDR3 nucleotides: TGTGCCAGCAGCCCGTGGACAGGGAATGAAAAACTGTTTTTT. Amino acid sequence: CASSPWTGNEKLFF.

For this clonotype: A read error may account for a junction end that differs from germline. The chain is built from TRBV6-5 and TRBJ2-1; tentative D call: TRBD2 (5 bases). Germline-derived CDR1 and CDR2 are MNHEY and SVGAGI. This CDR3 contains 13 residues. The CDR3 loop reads CAGSYDYYNEQFF. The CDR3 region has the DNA TGTGCCGGCAGTTACGACTACTACAATGAGCAGTTCTTC.